This T cell receptor beta chain was obtained from a study of response to subunit inactivated influenza vaccine. General study findings and limits: T cells newly recruited by each seasonal influenza vaccination are few, the authors suggested.

CDR3 length: 17 residues. Trimming removed 0 bases from V and 2 bases from J; junction bases left unmatched: 4. Per the germline V gene, CDR1 is DFQATT and CDR2 is SNEGSKA (reference sequence). Points on this clonotype: Its antigen is not known.

Using its own MiXCR run on the RT-PCR reads, TCRdb lists one record per CDR3 protein. The data contain over 750,000 distinct CDR3 sequences, 21% of them singletons. The material was PBMCs from blood, obtained 5 days after vaccination. The chain uses TRBV20-1 and TRBJ2-1, with TRBD2 matching 13 bases. The clonotype was recovered from a man between 45 and 60 years old who received an inactivated influenza vaccine. The chain's CDR3 is CSARDLLAGGPYNEQFF. In DNA, the CDR3 is TGCAGTGCTAGAGATCTACTAGCGGGAGGGCCCTACAATGAGCAGTTCTTC.